This T cell receptor (beta chain) was sequenced during a study of T cell repertoires in cytomegalovirus infection (dated by TCRdb to between 2018 and 2020). About the study as a whole: Because public TCR beta signatures pointed to carriage of CMV infection together with the matching HLA type, the HLA type of each donor mattered for the analysis. Summary of the overall study and its limitations: Carriers of CMV infection plus the relevant HLA type were discriminated by the cumulative frequency of public TCR beta family members in the study cohort and in an independent approximately 400-donor cohort. The ex vivo response was dominated by HLA-C-restricted CMV-specific TCR beta clonotypes, which also provided the single most frequent clonotype in two of eight donors.

This sample was sequenced with an Illumina HiSeq 1500. The public reads were reprocessed in TCRdb via fastp at Q25 and MiXCR, keeping in-frame beta chains. Rows matching on CDR3 protein sequence are summarized as one entry with the most common DNA and genes. This sample is represented by about 190,000 distinct CDR3 sequences; roughly 27% of them were singletons. Just over 30% of the sample rests with the top ten. CDR1 is given as SQVTM and CDR2 as ANQGSEA, both from the germline V gene. The CDR3, cysteine through phenylalanine, is 16 amino acids long. Of the read, only the CDR3 DNA is kept; its 48 bases are in frame from base 1. A distance of 19 bases separates the germline ends of V and J, which lose 1 base and 7 bases respectively. Points on this clonotype: This receptor's antigen is unknown. Base qualities are missing; no much larger clone stands one base away.

The clonotype was recovered from a human donor in good health (CMV status not recorded). Some clones in this sample may be carry-over from other donors' samples. The receptor chain draws on TRBV29-1 and TRBJ1-4; the D gene is possibly TRBD1, with 6 bases matching. Material for sequencing was PBMCs. This receptor carries the CDR3 CSVEADTEGVSEKLFF. The sequence in DNA is TGCAGCGTTGAAGCCGATACTGAGGGGGTTTCTGAAAAACTGTTTTTT.